The source of this T cell receptor beta chain is a study of beta chain features in type 1 diabetes. Overall study context: Similarity in age, gender and cell yields was seen between patients and healthy donors.

Germline lookup yields CDR1 ENHRY and CDR2 SYGVKD. V shed 7 bases, J shed 3 bases, and the junction held 3 bases outside the gene matches. This CDR3 is built from 13 residues. Isolated RNA was reverse transcribed in full, so expressed TCRB transcripts were sequenced. TCRdb keeps only in-frame clones here, not all; method: immunoSEQ multiplex PCR. The table records 200,000 to 250,000 clones, 13% to 15% of them present only once. This chain connects TRBV10-3 to TRBJ2-1; TRBD2 matches at 7 bases. The TCR comes from a woman between 35 and 50 years old in good health. Source material: naive CD4+ T cells from blood. The chain's CDR3 is CAINSGVYNEQFF. The CDR3 bases are TGTGCCATCAACAGCGGGGTCTACAATGAGCAGTTCTTC.